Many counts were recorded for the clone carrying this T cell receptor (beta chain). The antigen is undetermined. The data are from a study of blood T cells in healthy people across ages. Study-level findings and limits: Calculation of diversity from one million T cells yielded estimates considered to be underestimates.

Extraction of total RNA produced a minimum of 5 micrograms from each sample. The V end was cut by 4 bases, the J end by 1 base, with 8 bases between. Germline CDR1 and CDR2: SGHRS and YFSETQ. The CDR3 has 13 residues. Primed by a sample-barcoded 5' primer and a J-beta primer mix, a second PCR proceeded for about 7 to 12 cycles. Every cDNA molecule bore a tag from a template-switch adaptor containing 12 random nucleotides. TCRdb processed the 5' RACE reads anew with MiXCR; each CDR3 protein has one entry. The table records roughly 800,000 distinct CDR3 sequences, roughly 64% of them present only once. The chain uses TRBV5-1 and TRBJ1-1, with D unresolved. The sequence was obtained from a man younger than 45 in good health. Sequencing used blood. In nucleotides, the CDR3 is TGCGCCAGCAGCCCGGGTCCGAACACTGAAGCTTTCTTT. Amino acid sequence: CASSPGPNTEAFF.